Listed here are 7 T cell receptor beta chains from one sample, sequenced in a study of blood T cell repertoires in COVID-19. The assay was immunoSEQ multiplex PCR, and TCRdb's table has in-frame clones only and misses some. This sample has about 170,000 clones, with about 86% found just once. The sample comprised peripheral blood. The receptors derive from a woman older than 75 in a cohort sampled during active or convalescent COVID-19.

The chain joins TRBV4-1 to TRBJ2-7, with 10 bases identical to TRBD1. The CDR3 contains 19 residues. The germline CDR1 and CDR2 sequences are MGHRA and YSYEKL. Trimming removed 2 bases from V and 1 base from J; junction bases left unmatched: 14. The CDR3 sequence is CASSQTTGDRGGVSYEQYV. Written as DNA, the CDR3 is TGCGCCAGCAGCCAAACGACAGGGGACAGGGGAGGGGTTTCCTACGAGCAGTACGTC.

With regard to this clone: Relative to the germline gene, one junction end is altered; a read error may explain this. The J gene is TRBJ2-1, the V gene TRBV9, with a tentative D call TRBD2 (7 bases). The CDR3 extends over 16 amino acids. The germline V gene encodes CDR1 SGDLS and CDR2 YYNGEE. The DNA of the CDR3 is TGTGCCAGCAGCGACAACCACGGGGGGCCCTACGATGAGCAGTTCTTC. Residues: CASSDNHGGPYDEQFF.

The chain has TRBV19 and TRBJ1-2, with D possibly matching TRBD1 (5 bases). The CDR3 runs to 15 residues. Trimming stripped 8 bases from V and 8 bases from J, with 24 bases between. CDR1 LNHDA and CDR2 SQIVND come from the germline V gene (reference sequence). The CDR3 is CASAETLTVSVGYTF. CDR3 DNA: TGTGCCAGTGCAGAAACCCTGACAGTTTCTGTCGGCTACACCTTC.

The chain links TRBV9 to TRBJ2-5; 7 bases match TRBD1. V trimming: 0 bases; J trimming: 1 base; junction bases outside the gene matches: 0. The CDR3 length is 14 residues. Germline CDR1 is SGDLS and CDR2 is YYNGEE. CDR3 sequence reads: CASSVGTGQETQYF. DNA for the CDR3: TGTGCCAGCAGCGTAGGGACAGGCCAAGAGACCCAGTACTTC.

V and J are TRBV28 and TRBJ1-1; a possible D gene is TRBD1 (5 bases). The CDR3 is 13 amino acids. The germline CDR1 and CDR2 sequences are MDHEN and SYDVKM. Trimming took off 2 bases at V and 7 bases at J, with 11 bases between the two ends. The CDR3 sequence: CASSLGQGSEAFF. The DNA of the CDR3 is TGTGCCAGCAGTTTAGGGCAGGGCAGTGAAGCTTTCTTT.

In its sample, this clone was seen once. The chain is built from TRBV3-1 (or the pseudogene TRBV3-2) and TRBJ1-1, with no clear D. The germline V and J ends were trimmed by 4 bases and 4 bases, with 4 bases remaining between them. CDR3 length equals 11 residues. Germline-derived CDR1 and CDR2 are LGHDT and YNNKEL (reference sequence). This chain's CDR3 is CASSPGTEAFF. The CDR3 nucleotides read TGTGCCAGCAGCCCGGGCACTGAAGCTTTCTTT.

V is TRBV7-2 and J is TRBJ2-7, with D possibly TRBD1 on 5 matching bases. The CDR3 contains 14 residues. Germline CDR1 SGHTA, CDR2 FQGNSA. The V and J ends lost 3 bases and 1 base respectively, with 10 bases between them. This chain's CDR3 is CASSFGARSYEQYF. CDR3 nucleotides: TGTGCCAGCAGCTTTGGGGCGAGATCCTACGAGCAGTACTTC.